This T cell receptor (beta chain) was captured in a study of cytomegalovirus exposure and HLA in healthy donors. Findings and limits, study-wide: The tendency of first-cohort TCR clusters to co-occur in the 120 or so validation repertoires emerged from a later analysis. Cytomegalovirus status was reportedly diagnosed by the classifier with high specificity and sensitivity. There were approximately 150 TCR beta chains listed as cytomegalovirus-associated.

Between the trimmed V and J ends, which lost 0 bases and 4 bases, there was a span of 7 bases. This CDR3 spans 14 amino acids. The germline CDR1 and CDR2 sequences are LNHNV and YYDKDF (reference sequence). A note on this clone: Its antigen is undetermined.

The donors formed part of the approximately 130-subject validation cohort, distinct from the roughly 600-subject first cohort. Clones were sequenced by immunoSEQ multiplex PCR, and TCRdb holds only the in-frame ones, with some missing. The sample contains roughly 240,000 clones, around nine tenths of which appear only once. This chain links TRBV15 with TRBJ1-5; the D is unclear. This clonotype was sampled from a man in his late teens or twenties in good health and CMV-seronegative. The sequenced material came from PBMCs. CDR3: CATSREYRNQPQHF. The CDR3 nucleotides are TGTGCCACCAGCAGAGAATACAGAAATCAGCCCCAGCATTTT.